This TCR beta chain was profiled in a study of cytomegalovirus exposure and HLA in healthy donors. Study-wide findings and caveats: Previous analysis showed most TCR beta V segments were productive about 87% or about 30% of the time.

To note about this clone: The target antigen is unknown.

Per the germline V gene, CDR1 is KGHSH and CDR2 is LQKENI. Trimming cost V 7 bases and J 2 bases; bases outside gene matches: 5. The CDR3 totals 14 residues. PCR was performed using 60 Vbeta and 13 Jbeta primers. Generated by immunoSEQ multiplex PCR, the TCRdb table keeps only in-frame clones and is missing some. The table has under 200,000 clones, 84% seen once. Input material: PBMCs. The receptor comes from a man between 25 and 39 years old in good health and CMV-seronegative. The chain combines TRBV18 with TRBJ2-7; 10 nucleotides line up with TRBD1. CDR3 DNA sequence: TGTGCCAGCTTACCGGGACAGGGGCCCTACGAGCAGTACTTC. Translated, it gives CASLPGQGPYEQYF.